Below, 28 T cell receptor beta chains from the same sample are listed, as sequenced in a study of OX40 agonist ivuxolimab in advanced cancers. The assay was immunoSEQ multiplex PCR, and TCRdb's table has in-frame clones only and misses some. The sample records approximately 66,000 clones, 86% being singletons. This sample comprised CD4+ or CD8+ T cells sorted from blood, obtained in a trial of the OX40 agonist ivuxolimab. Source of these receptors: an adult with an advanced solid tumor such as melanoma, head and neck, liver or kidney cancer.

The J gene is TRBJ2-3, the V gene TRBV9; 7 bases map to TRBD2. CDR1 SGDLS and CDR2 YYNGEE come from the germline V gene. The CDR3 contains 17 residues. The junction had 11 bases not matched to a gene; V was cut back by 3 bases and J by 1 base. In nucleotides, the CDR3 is TGTGCCAGCAGCGGTCGGCGGGGGAGGGTGGGCACAGATACGCAGTATTTT. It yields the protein CASSGRRGRVGTDTQYF. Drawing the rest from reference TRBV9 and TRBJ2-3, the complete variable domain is DSGVTQTPKHLITATGQRVTLRCSPRSGDLSVYWYQQSLDQGLQFLIQYYNGEERAKGNILERFSAQQFPDLHSELNLSSLELGDSALYFCASSGRRGRVGTDTQYFGPGTRLTVL.

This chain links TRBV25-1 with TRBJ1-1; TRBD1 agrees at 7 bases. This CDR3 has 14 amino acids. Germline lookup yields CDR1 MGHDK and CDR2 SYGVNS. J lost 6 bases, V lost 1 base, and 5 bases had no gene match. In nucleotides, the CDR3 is TGTGCCAGCAGTGAATCGGACAGGTTCTCTGAAGCTTTCTTT. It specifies CASSESDRFSEAFF.

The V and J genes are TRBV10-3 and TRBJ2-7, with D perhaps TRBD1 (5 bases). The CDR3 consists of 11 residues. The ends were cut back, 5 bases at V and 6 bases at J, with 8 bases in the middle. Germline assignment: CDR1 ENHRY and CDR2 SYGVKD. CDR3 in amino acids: CAISQGGEQYF. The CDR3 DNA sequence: TGTGCCATCAGTCAGGGTGGCGAGCAGTACTTC.

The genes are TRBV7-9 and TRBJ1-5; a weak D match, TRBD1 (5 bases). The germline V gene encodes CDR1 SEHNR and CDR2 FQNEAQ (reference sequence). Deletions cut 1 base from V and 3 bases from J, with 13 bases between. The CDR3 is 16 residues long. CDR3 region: CASSLGGTDLNQPQHF. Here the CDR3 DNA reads TGTGCCAGCAGCTTAGGGGGGACTGACCTCAATCAGCCCCAGCATTTT.

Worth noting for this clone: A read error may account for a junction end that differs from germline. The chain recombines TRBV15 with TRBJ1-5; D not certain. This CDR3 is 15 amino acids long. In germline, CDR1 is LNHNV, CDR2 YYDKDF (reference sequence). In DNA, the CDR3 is TGTGCCACCAGCAGAGAAAGCAGCCTCAATCGGCCCCAGCATTTT. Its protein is CATSRESSLNRPQHF.

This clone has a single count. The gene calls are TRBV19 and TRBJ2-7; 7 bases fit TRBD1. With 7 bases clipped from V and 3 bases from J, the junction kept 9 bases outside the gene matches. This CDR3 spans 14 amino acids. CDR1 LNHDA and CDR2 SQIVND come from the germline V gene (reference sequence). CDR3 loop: CASNMGTDRYEQYF. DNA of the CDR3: TGTGCCAGTAATATGGGGACAGATCGCTACGAGCAGTACTTC.

The CDR3, as DNA: TGTGCCAGCAGCCCGGGACTAGCGGTAGGGAATGAGCAGTTCTTC. Translation gives CASSPGLAVGNEQFF. This sequence joins TRBV7-2 and TRBJ2-1, with 11 bases that match TRBD2. The CDR3 is 15 residues long. Germline CDR1 reads SGHTA; CDR2 reads FQGNSA. The V gene end was trimmed by 5 bases and the J gene end by 7 bases; junction bases not matched to a gene: 7.

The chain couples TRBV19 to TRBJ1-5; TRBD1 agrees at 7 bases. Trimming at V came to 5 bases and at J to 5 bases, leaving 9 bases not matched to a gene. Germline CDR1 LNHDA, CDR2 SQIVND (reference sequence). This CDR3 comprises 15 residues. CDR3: CASSAWRGRDQPQHF. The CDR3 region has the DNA TGTGCCAGTAGTGCCTGGAGGGGGCGAGATCAGCCCCAGCATTTT.

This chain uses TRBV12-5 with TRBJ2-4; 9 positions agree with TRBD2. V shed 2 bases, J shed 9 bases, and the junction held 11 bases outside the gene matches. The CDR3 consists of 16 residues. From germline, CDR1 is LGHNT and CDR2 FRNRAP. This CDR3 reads CASGLSLAGGPSIQYF. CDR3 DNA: TGTGCTAGTGGTTTGAGTCTCGCGGGGGGGCCAAGCATTCAGTACTTC.

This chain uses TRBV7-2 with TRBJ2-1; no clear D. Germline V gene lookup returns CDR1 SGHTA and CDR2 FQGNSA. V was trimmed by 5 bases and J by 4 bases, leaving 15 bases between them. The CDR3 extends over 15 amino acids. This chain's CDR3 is CASSARPGYYNEQFF. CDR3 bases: TGTGCCAGCAGCGCCAGGCCGGGCTATTACAATGAGCAGTTCTTC.

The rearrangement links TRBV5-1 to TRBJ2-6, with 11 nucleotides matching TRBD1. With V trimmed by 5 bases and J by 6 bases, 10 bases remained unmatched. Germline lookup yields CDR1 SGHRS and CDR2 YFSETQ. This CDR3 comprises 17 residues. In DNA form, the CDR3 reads TGCGCCAGCAGTGACCCGGACAGGGGGCCAGTGGCCAACGTCCTGACTTTC. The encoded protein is CASSDPDRGPVANVLTF.

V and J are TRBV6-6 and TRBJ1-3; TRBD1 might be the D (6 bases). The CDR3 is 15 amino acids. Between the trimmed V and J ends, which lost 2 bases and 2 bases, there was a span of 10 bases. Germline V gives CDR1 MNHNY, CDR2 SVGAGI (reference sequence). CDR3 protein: CASSYTQGAGNTIYF. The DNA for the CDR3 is TGTGCCAGCAGTTACACACAGGGAGCTGGAAACACCATATATTTT.

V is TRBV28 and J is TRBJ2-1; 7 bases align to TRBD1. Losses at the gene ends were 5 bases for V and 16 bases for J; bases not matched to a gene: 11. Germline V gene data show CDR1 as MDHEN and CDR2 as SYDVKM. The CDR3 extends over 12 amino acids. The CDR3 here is CASSTNQGVIFF. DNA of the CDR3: TGTGCCAGCAGTACGAACCAGGGGGTTATTTTCTTC.

The CDR3 region is CASSGRVNTEAFF. The CDR3 region has the DNA TGTGCCAGCAGTGGCAGGGTGAACACTGAAGCTTTCTTT. The V and J genes are TRBV6-1 and TRBJ1-1; D perhaps matches TRBD1 (5 bases). Trimming removed 4 bases from V and 0 bases from J, with 6 bases in between. This CDR3 comprises 13 residues. Germline CDR1 and CDR2: MNHNS and SASEGT.

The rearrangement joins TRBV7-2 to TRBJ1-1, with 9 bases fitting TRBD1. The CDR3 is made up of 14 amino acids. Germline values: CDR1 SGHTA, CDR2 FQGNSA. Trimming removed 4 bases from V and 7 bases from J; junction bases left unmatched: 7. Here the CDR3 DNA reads TGTGCCAGCAGCTACGAACAGGGGGCGAATGAAGCTTTCTTT. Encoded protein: CASSYEQGANEAFF.

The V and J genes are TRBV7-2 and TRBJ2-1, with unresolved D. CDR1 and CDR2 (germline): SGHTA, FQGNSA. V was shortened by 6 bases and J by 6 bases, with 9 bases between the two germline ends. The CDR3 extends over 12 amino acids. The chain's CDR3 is CASRLQSNEQFF. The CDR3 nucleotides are TGTGCCAGCAGGTTACAAAGCAATGAGCAGTTCTTC.

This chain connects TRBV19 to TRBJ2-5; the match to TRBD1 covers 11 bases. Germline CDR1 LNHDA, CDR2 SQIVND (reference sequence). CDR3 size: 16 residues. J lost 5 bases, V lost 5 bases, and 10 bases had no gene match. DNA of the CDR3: TGTGCCAGTAGTGGAGACTGGACAGGGGGCGGGGAGACCCAGTACTTC. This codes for CASSGDWTGGGETQYF.

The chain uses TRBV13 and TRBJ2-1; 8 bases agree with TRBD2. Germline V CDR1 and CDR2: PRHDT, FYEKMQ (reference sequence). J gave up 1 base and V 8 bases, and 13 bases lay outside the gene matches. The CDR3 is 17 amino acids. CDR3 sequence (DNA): TGTGCCAGCTGCAGGGTAAGCGGGAGAGGATCCTACAATGAGCAGTTCTTC. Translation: CASCRVSGRGSYNEQFF.

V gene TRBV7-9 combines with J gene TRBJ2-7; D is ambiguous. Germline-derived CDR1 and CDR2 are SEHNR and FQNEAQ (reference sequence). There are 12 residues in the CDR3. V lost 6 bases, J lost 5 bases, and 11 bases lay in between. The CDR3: CASRSGRDEQYF. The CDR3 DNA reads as TGTGCCAGCAGGTCAGGCAGAGACGAGCAGTACTTC.

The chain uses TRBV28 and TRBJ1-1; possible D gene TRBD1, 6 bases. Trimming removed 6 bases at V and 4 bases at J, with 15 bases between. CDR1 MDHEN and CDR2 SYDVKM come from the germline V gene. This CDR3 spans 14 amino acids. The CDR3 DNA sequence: TGTGCCAGCAGCCTAGGGAGGGGGTCCACTGAAGCTTTCTTT. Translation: CASSLGRGSTEAFF.

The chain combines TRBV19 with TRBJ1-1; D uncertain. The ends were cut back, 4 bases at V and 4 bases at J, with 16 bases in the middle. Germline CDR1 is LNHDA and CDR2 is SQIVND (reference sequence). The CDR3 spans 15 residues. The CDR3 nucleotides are TGTGCCAGTAGTACTTACAATAACCTAGGCACTGAAGCTTTCTTT. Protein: CASSTYNNLGTEAFF.

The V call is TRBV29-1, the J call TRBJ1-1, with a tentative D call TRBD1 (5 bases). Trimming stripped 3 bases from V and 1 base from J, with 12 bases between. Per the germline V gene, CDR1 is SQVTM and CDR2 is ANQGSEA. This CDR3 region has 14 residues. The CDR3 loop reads CSVEVRQGNTEAFF. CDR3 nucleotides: TGCAGCGTTGAGGTTAGGCAGGGGAACACTGAAGCTTTCTTT.

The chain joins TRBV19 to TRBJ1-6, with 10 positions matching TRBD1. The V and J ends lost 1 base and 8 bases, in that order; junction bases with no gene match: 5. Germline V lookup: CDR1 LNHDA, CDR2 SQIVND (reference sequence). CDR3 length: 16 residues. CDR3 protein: CASSIGQGARDSPLHF. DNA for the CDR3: TGTGCCAGTAGTATAGGACAGGGGGCTCGGGATTCACCCCTCCACTTT. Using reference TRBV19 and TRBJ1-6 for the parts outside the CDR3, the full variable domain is DGGITQSPKYLFRKEGQNVTLSCEQNLNHDAMYWYRQDPGQGLRLIYYSQIVNDFQKGDIAEGYSVSREKKESFPLTVTSAQKNPTAFYLCASSIGQGARDSPLHFGNGTRLTVT.

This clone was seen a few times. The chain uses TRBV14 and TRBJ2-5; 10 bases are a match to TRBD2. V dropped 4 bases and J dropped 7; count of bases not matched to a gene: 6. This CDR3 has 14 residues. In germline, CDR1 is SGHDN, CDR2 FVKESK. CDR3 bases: TGTGCCAGCAGCCGTGGGACTAGCGAAGGGACCCAGTACTTC. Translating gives CASSRGTSEGTQYF. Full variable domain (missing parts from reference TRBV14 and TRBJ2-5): EAGVTQFPSHSVIEKGQTVTLRCDPISGHDNLYWYRRVMGKEIKFLLHFVKESKQDESGMPNNRFLAERTGGTYSTLKVQPAELEDSGVYFCASSRGTSEGTQYFGPGTRLLVL.

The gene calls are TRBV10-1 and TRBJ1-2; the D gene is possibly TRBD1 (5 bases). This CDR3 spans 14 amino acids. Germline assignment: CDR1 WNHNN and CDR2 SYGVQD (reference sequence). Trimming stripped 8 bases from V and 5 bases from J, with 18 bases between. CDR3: CASPPGTDLYGYTF. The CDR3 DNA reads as TGCGCCAGCCCGCCGGGGACGGACCTTTATGGCTACACCTTC.

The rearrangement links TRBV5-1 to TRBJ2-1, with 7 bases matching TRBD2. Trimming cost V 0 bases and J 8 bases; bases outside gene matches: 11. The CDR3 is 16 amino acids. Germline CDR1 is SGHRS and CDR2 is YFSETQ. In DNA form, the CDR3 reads TGCGCCAGCAGCTTGGCCGCTCAGGGAGGGGTGGATGAGCAGTTCTTC. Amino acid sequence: CASSLAAQGGVDEQFF. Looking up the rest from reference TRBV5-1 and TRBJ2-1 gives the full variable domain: KAGVTQTPRYLIKTRGQQVTLSCSPISGHRSVSWYQQTPGQGLQFLFEYFSETQRNKGNFPGRFSGRQFSNSRSEMNVSTLELGDSALYLCASSLAAQGGVDEQFFGPGTRLTVL.

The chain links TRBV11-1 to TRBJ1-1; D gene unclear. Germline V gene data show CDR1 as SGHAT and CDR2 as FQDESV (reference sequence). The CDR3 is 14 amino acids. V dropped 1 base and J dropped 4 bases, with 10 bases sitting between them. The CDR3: CASSLDRGGTEAFF. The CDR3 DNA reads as TGTGCCAGCAGCTTAGACAGAGGAGGCACTGAAGCTTTCTTT.

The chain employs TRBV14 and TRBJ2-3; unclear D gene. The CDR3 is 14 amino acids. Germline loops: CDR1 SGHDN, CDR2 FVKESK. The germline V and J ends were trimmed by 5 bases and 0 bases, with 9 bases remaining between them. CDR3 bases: TGTGCCAGCAGCACTATTCAGAGCACAGATACGCAGTATTTT. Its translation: CASSTIQSTDTQYF.